This T cell receptor beta chain was sequenced for a study of shared clonotypes between healthy human individuals. Study as a whole: CD8 memory received one plate per donor, CD8 naive two, CD4 memory three and CD4 naive three. Whole-study results and caveats: A reduction in generation probabilities was seen for non-shared clonotypes relative to those shared by all four donors.

The method was immunoSEQ multiplex PCR; TCRdb's version includes in-frame clones alone and lacks a portion of them. Of hundreds of thousands of clones in the sample, 73% were seen once. The V gene's germline CDR1 is SNHLY and CDR2 FYNNEI. This CDR3 is built from 15 residues. With 2 bases removed from V and 0 bases from J, the gap between germline ends came to 7 bases. Adult donors, all healthy and HIV-negative, had no recent acute infections or vaccinations. Of note for this clone: Antigen: not known. Other DNA sequences in this sample translate to the same CDR3.

Sample: memory CD4+ T cells sorted from blood. Subset reported: CD45RA-negative fraction. The chain combines TRBV2 with TRBJ2-2; D is unclear. The receptor comes from a woman in her twenties or thirties in good health. The chain's CDR3 is CASSETGTNTGELFF. The DNA of the CDR3 is TGTGCCAGCAGTGAAACTGGGACGAACACCGGGGAGCTGTTTTTT.